The clone carrying this T cell receptor beta chain came up a few times. This table comes from immunoSEQ multiplex PCR, and its TCRdb copy is limited to in-frame clones, with some not included. The repertoire holds 110,000 to 150,000 clones, about nine tenths seen once, with approximately 4.5% in the top ten. The CDR3 extends over 14 amino acids. The J segment lost 2 bases and the V segment lost 5 bases, leaving 3 bases of the junction unmatched. The V gene's germline CDR1 is LNHDA and CDR2 SQIVND (reference sequence). The data were obtained in a study of blood T cell repertoires in COVID-19. Study summary: Acute-phase and convalescent COVID-19 samples originated in the United States, Italy and Spain.

Recruitment covered fewer than 25 US areas and drew participants whose ages spanned roughly 18 to 100 years. Each recovered donor of Cohort 3 presented with two negative PCRs, clearance, or symptom resolution. Sequencing was done on a sample of PBMCs or T cells enriched from blood (not recorded which). The chain is built from TRBV19 and TRBJ2-7; 10 bases agree with TRBD2. The sequence derives from a man over 45 who had recovered from COVID-19. The CDR3 region is CASSPLAGAYEQYF. CDR3 nucleotide sequence: TGTGCCAGTAGTCCCCTAGCGGGAGCCTACGAGCAGTACTTC.